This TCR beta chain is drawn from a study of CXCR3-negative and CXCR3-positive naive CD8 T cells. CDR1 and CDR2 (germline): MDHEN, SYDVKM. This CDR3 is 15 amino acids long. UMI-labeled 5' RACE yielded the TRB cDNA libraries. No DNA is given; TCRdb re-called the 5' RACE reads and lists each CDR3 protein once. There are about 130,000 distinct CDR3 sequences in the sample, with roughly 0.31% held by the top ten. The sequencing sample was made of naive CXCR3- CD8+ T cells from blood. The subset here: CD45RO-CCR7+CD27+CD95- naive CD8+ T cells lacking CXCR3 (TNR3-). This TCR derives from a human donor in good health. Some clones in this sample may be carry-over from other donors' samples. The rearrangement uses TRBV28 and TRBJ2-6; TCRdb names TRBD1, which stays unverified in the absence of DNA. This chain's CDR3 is CASSRGVSGANVLTF.